This entry lists 5 T cell receptor beta chains sequenced from one sample in a study of shared clonotypes between healthy human individuals. Here immunoSEQ multiplex PCR was the method, and the copy in TCRdb shows in-frame clones only, minus some. The profile shows about 2,200,000 clones, 93% of them singletons. Selected positively for CCR7 and CD45RO-negative, naive CD8 cells excluded terminally differentiated effector memory CD45RA+ cells. Sequencing was done on a sample of naive CD8+ T cells from PBMCs. Receptors were obtained from a man between 18 and 29 years old in good health. Some clones in this sample may be carry-over from other donors' samples.

The CDR3 DNA reads as TGTGCCAGCAGCCTCCCGGGACAGCCAACGAAGGGTGGCTACACCTTC. This encodes CASSLPGQPTKGGYTF. The chain is built from TRBV7-2 and TRBJ1-2; 7 bases are shared with TRBD1. Germline lookup yields CDR1 SGHTA and CDR2 FQGNSA. V was clipped by 5 bases and J by 7 bases; unmatched bases: 16. This CDR3 is 16 amino acids long.

This clone was observed once. This chain connects TRBV28 to TRBJ2-1; tentatively, D is TRBD2 (6 bases). The CDR3 runs 13 residues. Trimming took 6 bases from V and 6 from J, leaving 12 bases between them. Germline V lookup: CDR1 MDHEN, CDR2 SYDVKM. The CDR3 sequence: CASSSAGSNEQFF. In nucleotides, the CDR3 is TGTGCCAGCAGCAGCGCGGGGAGCAATGAGCAGTTCTTC. Using reference TRBV28 and TRBJ2-1 for the parts outside the CDR3, the full variable domain is DVKVTQSSRYLVKRTGEKVFLECVQDMDHENMFWYRQDPGLGLRLIYFSYDVKMKEKGDIPEGYSVSREKKERFSLILESASTNQTSMYLCASSSAGSNEQFFGPGTRLTVL.

V usage is TRBV5-4 and J usage is TRBJ2-5; D remains unclear. Germline V gives CDR1 SGHNT, CDR2 YYREEE (reference sequence). V was clipped by 1 base and J by 4 bases, with 11 bases between them. This CDR3 region has 14 residues. CDR3 in DNA: TGTGCCAGCAGCTTGTGGGGTCTAGGAGAGACCCAGTACTTC. It specifies CASSLWGLGETQYF.

In regard to this clone: This sample also contains other DNA sequences that code for the same CDR3. The chain is built from TRBV28 and TRBJ2-5, with D unresolved. V lost 5 bases to trimming and J lost 4 bases, with 11 bases between them. Germline V gene sequence: CDR1 MDHEN, CDR2 SYDVKM. The CDR3 consists of 13 residues. CDR3 amino acids: CASSLAPLETQYF. CDR3 nucleotides: TGTGCCAGCAGTCTGGCCCCCCTAGAGACCCAGTACTTC.

V is TRBV10-1 and J is TRBJ2-1; D possibly uses TRBD1 or TRBD2 (5 bases each). The germline gives CDR1 WNHNN, CDR2 SYGVQD (reference sequence). Trimming removed 2 bases at V and 2 bases at J, with 13 bases between. The CDR3 extends over 16 amino acids. The CDR3 DNA follows: TGCGCCAGCAGTGAGGGCAGGGAGTATACCTACAATGAGCAGTTCTTC. It is translated as CASSEGREYTYNEQFF.